This T cell receptor beta chain is drawn from a study of T cell responses to AZD1222 COVID-19 vaccine. Findings of the study overall: Most donors were white British, females outnumbered males, and clonal diversity was possibly underestimated. Nearly half of unique spike-specific TCRs reportedly avoided B.1.351 and B.1.1.7 mutated regions.

Assay: immunoSEQ multiplex PCR; the TCRdb copy retains only in-frame clones and omits some. Among over 130,000 clones listed, 80% to 95% were seen once. Remarks on this clone: The antigen is unknown.

Germline-derived CDR1 and CDR2 are LNHNV and YYDKDF (reference sequence). V was pared by 3 bases and J by 4 bases, with 15 bases between. The CDR3 is made up of 16 amino acids. The chain has TRBV15 and TRBJ1-4; weak D call: TRBD1 (5 bases). The TCR comes from an adult who received the AZD1222 COVID-19 vaccine. Sequencing used peripheral blood, obtained 28 days after the second AZD1222 dose. This CDR3 is CATSRESPGINEKLFF. The CDR3 nucleotides are TGTGCCACCAGCAGGGAATCGCCAGGGATTAATGAAAAACTGTTTTTT.